Following are 32 T cell receptor beta chains from one sample sequenced in a study of T cells after yellow fever vaccination. Each CDR3 protein is one row after TCRdb ran MiXCR on the 5' RACE reads. The data contain 500,000 to 550,000 distinct CDR3 sequences, about a fifth of them seen just once; the ten biggest clones take up approximately 15%. The sequencing used PBMCs, collected 20 to 25 days after the first yellow fever vaccination. These receptors all come from a man aged 18-30 years who received the YFV17D yellow fever vaccine.

The rearrangement uses TRBV6-5 and TRBJ1-2; D not resolved. Germline V gene data show CDR1 as MNHEY and CDR2 as SVGAGI. V was cut by 6 bases and J by 7 bases, with 12 bases left in between. The CDR3 is 12 amino acids. The CDR3 DNA reads TGTGCCAGCAGCGACCCCGGGGTTGGCTACACCTTC. This sequence encodes CASSDPGVGYTF.

The J gene is TRBJ2-1, the V gene TRBV6-1; TRBD2 matches 8 bases. This CDR3 is 16 amino acids long. V trimming: 7 bases; J trimming: 7 bases; junction bases outside the gene matches: 15. Germline V gene lookup returns CDR1 MNHNS and CDR2 SASEGT. For the CDR3, the DNA is TGTGCCAGCACCCAACCCCAGCGGGAGTTATGTAATGAGCAGTTCTTC. Its translation is CASTQPQRELCNEQFF.

This clonotype turned up a few times. The J gene is TRBJ2-3, the V gene TRBV7-2, with TRBD2 matching 8 bases. CDR1 is SGHTA and CDR2 is FQGNSA in the germline V gene. CDR3 length: 14 residues. With 6 bases clipped from V and 10 bases from J, the junction kept 12 bases outside the gene matches. The CDR3 reads CASRSPGGTGPQYF. DNA of the CDR3: TGTGCCAGCAGGTCCCCGGGGGGGACTGGGCCGCAGTATTTT.

This sequence joins TRBV29-1 and TRBJ2-5; 7 nucleotides match TRBD2. The CDR3 is 16 residues long. Losses at the gene ends were 0 bases for V and 4 bases for J; bases not matched to a gene: 11. The germline V gene has CDR1 SQVTM and CDR2 ANQGSEA. CDR3 DNA: TGCAGCGTTGAAGATGGGAGGGGAGGAGTGGGAGAGACCCAGTACTTC. It specifies CSVEDGRGGVGETQYF.

The chain couples TRBV20-1 to TRBJ2-5, with 7 nucleotides matching TRBD2. This CDR3 comprises 13 residues. Germline values: CDR1 DFQATT, CDR2 SNEGSKA (reference sequence). V lost 5 bases to trimming and J lost 4 bases; unmatched junction nucleotides: 7. The CDR3 nucleotides read TGCAGTGCTCCCCTAGCGGCGCTAGAGACCCAGTACTTC. It codes for CSAPLAALETQYF.

This clonotype was found a few times. The CDR3 sequence: CASSENSIRVLGELFF. The CDR3 DNA sequence: TGTGCCAGCTCAGAGAATTCTATCCGGGTCCTCGGGGAGCTGTTTTTT. V usage is TRBV18 and J usage is TRBJ2-2; D is uncertain. CDR3 length equals 16 residues. V was clipped by 5 bases and J by 7 bases, with 20 bases between them. Germline CDR1 reads KGHSH; CDR2 reads LQKENI. Full variable domain (missing parts from reference TRBV18 and TRBJ2-2): NAGVMQNPRHLVRRRGQEARLRCSPMKGHSHVYWYRQLPEEGLKFMVYLQKENIIDESGMPKERFSAEFPKEGPSILRIQQVVRGDSAAYFCASSENSIRVLGELFFGEGSRLTVL.

This clonotype was counted a few times. The chain couples TRBV11-2 to TRBJ2-1; 9 nucleotides agree with TRBD2. Germline V CDR1 and CDR2: SGHAT, FQNNGV. The CDR3 length is 15 residues. The trim removed 7 bases at V and 4 bases at J, leaving 8 bases unmatched. The CDR3 spells CASTPGSGGYNEQFF. DNA of the CDR3: TGTGCCAGCACCCCTGGTAGCGGGGGATACAATGAGCAGTTCTTC.

This clonotype was detected many times. The chain combines TRBV20-1 with TRBJ1-2; 9 bases map to TRBD1. There are 12 residues in the CDR3. Germline trimming cut 6 bases from V and 5 bases from J; bases unmatched to any gene: 4. Germline CDR1 and CDR2: DFQATT and SNEGSKA (reference sequence). CDR3 nucleotide sequence: TGCAGTGCCCAGACAGGGGGTTATGGCTACACCTTC. It codes for CSAQTGGYGYTF.

This clonotype appeared once. J is TRBJ2-5 and V is TRBV7-2; D gene ambiguous. V dropped 5 bases and J dropped 5 bases, with 15 bases sitting between them. The CDR3 loop spans 14 amino acids. Germline CDR1 and CDR2: SGHTA and FQGNSA. CDR3 in amino acids: CASSRAVGKETQYF. CDR3 sequence (DNA): TGTGCCAGCAGCCGAGCTGTCGGCAAGGAGACCCAGTACTTC. The complete variable domain, with remaining parts taken from reference TRBV7-2 and TRBJ2-5, reads GAGVSQSPSNKVTEKGKDVELRCDPISGHTALYWYRQSLGQGLEFLIYFQGNSAPDKSGLPSDRFSAERTGGSVSTLTIQRTQQEDSAVYLCASSRAVGKETQYFGPGTRLLVL.

The sample holds a few counts of this clonotype. The gene calls are TRBV29-1 and TRBJ2-3; D gene ambiguous. This CDR3 comprises 12 residues. Trimming took off 4 bases at V and 3 bases at J, with 8 bases between the two ends. The germline V gene has CDR1 SQVTM and CDR2 ANQGSEA. The CDR3 loop reads CSVVLRTDTQYF. CDR3 bases: TGCAGCGTTGTTCTAAGGACAGATACGCAGTATTTT.

The chain joins TRBV4-1 to TRBJ2-1; 10 nucleotides match TRBD2. Trimming cost V 0 bases and J 10 bases; bases outside gene matches: 6. In germline, CDR1 is MGHRA, CDR2 YSYEKL. This CDR3 comprises 15 residues. CDR3 in DNA: TGCGCCAGCAGCCAAGATCCCACTAGCGGGGCCGAGCAGTTCTTC. Encoded protein: CASSQDPTSGAEQFF.

The chain couples TRBV27 to TRBJ2-7; 7 nucleotides line up with TRBD1. With 5 bases clipped from V and 4 bases from J, the junction kept 5 bases outside the gene matches. Per germline, CDR1 MNHEY and CDR2 SMNVEV (reference sequence). The CDR3 loop spans 13 amino acids. CDR3 region: CASSVTGLYEQYF. The CDR3 DNA follows: TGTGCCAGCAGTGTGACAGGGCTATACGAGCAGTACTTC.

The gene calls are TRBV4-1 and TRBJ2-5; D gene uncertain. Trimming pared 2 bases from V and 2 bases from J, leaving 6 bases between. Germline V gene sequence: CDR1 MGHRA, CDR2 YSYEKL. The CDR3 contains 13 residues. The CDR3: CASSQLVQETQYF. The CDR3 DNA is TGCGCCAGCAGCCAACTAGTACAAGAGACCCAGTACTTC.

In its sample, this clonotype was seen many times. The chain carries TRBV20-1 and TRBJ2-7; no definite D call. The CDR3 totals 12 residues. CDR1 and CDR2 (germline): DFQATT, SNEGSKA (reference sequence). Deletions cut 1 base from V and 3 bases from J, with 7 bases between. CDR3 bases: TGCAGTGCTAGAGGTCGGATCTACGAGCAGTACTTC. Protein product: CSARGRIYEQYF.

The chain combines TRBV7-2 with TRBJ1-6, with unresolved D. V lost 0 bases and J lost 5, with 8 bases in between. The CDR3 has 15 amino acids. Germline V lookup: CDR1 SGHTA, CDR2 FQGNSA. CDR3 nucleotides: TGTGCCAGCAGCTTAGCGAACAGACATAATTCACCCCTCCACTTT. Its translation is CASSLANRHNSPLHF.

This clonotype showed up just a few times. The CDR3 DNA follows: TGTGCCAGCAGTCCCCGGGCGGTAATGGCCCAGTACTTC. The encoded protein is CASSPRAVMAQYF. V and J are TRBV12-3 or TRBV12-4 and TRBJ2-5; D not resolved. The V end was cut by 5 bases, the J end by 9 bases, with 16 bases between. The CDR3 extends over 13 amino acids.

The rearrangement uses TRBV4-2 and TRBJ1-3, with 8 bases matching TRBD1. J gave up 1 base and V 4 bases, and 6 bases lay outside the gene matches. The CDR3 has 16 amino acids. Germline V gene lookup returns CDR1 LGHNA and CDR2 YNFKEQ. CDR3: CASSPQTGESGNTIYF. CDR3 bases: TGTGCCAGCAGCCCTCAGACAGGGGAATCTGGAAACACCATATATTTT.

This clonotype was seen more than once but under ten times. The V call is TRBV6-2 or TRBV6-3, the J call TRBJ2-6; D call uncertain. The CDR3 consists of 19 residues. Germline CDR1 and CDR2: MNHEY and SVGEGT. The germline V and J ends were trimmed by 6 bases and 0 bases, with 21 bases remaining between them. This CDR3 is CASSFDSDREHSGANVLTF. Written as DNA, the CDR3 is TGTGCCAGCAGCTTCGACTCGGACCGAGAACACTCTGGGGCCAACGTCCTGACTTTC.

This clonotype was seen a handful of times. The chain combines TRBV20-1 with TRBJ2-7; unclear D gene. V was shortened by 3 bases and J by 9 bases, with 15 bases between the two germline ends. The CDR3 is made up of 12 amino acids. Per the germline V gene, CDR1 is DFQATT and CDR2 is SNEGSKA (reference sequence). CDR3 loop: CSASKAPVVQYF. In DNA, the CDR3 is TGCAGTGCTAGTAAAGCCCCGGTTGTGCAGTACTTC.

This clonotype was found a few times. V usage is TRBV28 and J usage is TRBJ1-1; D is undetermined. V gave up 6 bases and J gave up 3 bases, with 11 bases separating them. The CDR3 runs to 13 residues. The germline CDR1 and CDR2 sequences are MDHEN and SYDVKM. The CDR3 nucleotides read TGTGCCAGCAGAGCAATAGGGCACACTGAAGCTTTCTTT. Protein sequence: CASRAIGHTEAFF.

There are many counts of this clonotype. The J gene is TRBJ1-6, the V gene TRBV27; D unclear. Germline-derived CDR1 and CDR2 are MNHEY and SMNVEV (reference sequence). The CDR3 totals 12 residues. Between the trimmed V and J ends, which lost 6 bases and 7 bases, there was a span of 7 bases. The CDR3 DNA follows: TGTGCCAGCAGCCTACTAAATTCACCCCTCCACTTT. It specifies CASSLLNSPLHF.

In this sample, this clonotype turned up a few times. The rearrangement joins TRBV5-1 to TRBJ1-2; TRBD1 matches 7 bases. The CDR3 contains 14 residues. V lost 7 bases and J lost 1; bases outside the gene matches: 7. Germline lookup yields CDR1 SGHRS and CDR2 YFSETQ. The CDR3 loop reads CASRPGTDNYGYTF. DNA for the CDR3: TGCGCCAGCCGACCGGGGACAGATAACTATGGCTACACCTTC.

The chain carries TRBV18 and TRBJ2-1, with TRBD2 identical over 9 bases. CDR3 length: 16 residues. V dropped 0 bases and J dropped 4; count of bases not matched to a gene: 4. The germline CDR1 and CDR2 sequences are KGHSH and LQKENI. CDR3 sequence (DNA): TGTGCCAGCTCACCACCAGGACTAGCGAGTTACAATGAGCAGTTCTTC. It yields the protein CASSPPGLASYNEQFF.

In this sample, this clonotype turned up a few times. This rearrangement joins TRBV12-3 or TRBV12-4 to TRBJ2-2, with D unresolved. The CDR3 is made up of 16 amino acids. Trimming shortened V by 1 base and J by 1 base, and 10 bases separated the two germline ends. CDR3 sequence: CASSLGTTKNTGELFF. Written as DNA, the CDR3 is TGTGCCAGCAGTTTAGGCACTACCAAGAACACCGGGGAGCTGTTTTTT.

The rearrangement uses TRBV4-1 and TRBJ2-5; TRBD2 matches 7 bases. The V segment lost 1 base and the J segment 1 base; nucleotides outside the gene matches: 12. Germline V gives CDR1 MGHRA, CDR2 YSYEKL. The CDR3 has 18 amino acids. For the CDR3, the DNA is TGCGCCAGCAGCCAAGCCCCCCCGTCGACTAGCCTCCAAGAGACCCAGTACTTC. Its protein is CASSQAPPSTSLQETQYF.

This clonotype occurred a few times. This chain connects TRBV18 to TRBJ1-1; weak D call: TRBD1 (5 bases). The CDR3 spans 17 residues. The germline V gene encodes CDR1 KGHSH and CDR2 LQKENI. Trimming removed 4 bases from V and 0 bases from J, with 18 bases in between. The CDR3 DNA reads TGTGCCAGCTCACTAACGACCACGGGACTAATGAACACTGAAGCTTTCTTT. This encodes CASSLTTTGLMNTEAFF. Combining the CDR3 with reference TRBV18 and TRBJ1-1 gives the whole variable domain NAGVMQNPRHLVRRRGQEARLRCSPMKGHSHVYWYRQLPEEGLKFMVYLQKENIIDESGMPKERFSAEFPKEGPSILRIQQVVRGDSAAYFCASSLTTTGLMNTEAFFGQGTRLTVV.

The CDR3 DNA follows: TGTGCCAGCAGTGAATCAGACAGGCTGACTGGGGAGCAGTACTTC. Translated: CASSESDRLTGEQYF. The rearrangement links TRBV25-1 to TRBJ2-7, with D possibly TRBD1 on 6 matching bases. Deletions cut 1 base from V and 7 bases from J, with 17 bases between. CDR1 MGHDK and CDR2 SYGVNS come from the germline V gene. CDR3 size: 15 residues.

This clonotype was counted a few times. The V call is TRBV2, the J call TRBJ1-6; D gene uncertain. CDR1 and CDR2 from the germline V gene are SNHLY and FYNNEI. This CDR3 has 13 amino acids. V lost 2 bases to trimming and J lost 8 bases, with 7 bases between them. As DNA, the CDR3 is TGTGCCAGCAGTGAAACCCAATATTCACCCCTCCACTTT. It codes for CASSETQYSPLHF.

The chain has TRBV23-1 and TRBJ1-5; no firm D call. TRBV23-1 is assigned to the ORF class and has an uncertain function. Deletions cut 3 bases from V and 2 bases from J, with 11 bases between. This CDR3 comprises 15 residues. The CDR3 DNA reads TGCGCCAGCAGTCACCCCAGGCAGTGCAATCAGCCCCAGCATTTT. Protein product: CASSHPRQCNQPQHF.

This clonotype showed up just a few times. The genes are TRBV4-1 and TRBJ1-3; D not certain. CDR1 is MGHRA, CDR2 YSYEKL, per germline. Trimming removed 1 base from V and 0 bases from J, with 7 bases in between. The CDR3 length is 15 residues. Here the CDR3 DNA reads TGCGCCAGCAGCCAAGCCTTCGTCTCTGGAAACACCATATATTTT. This sequence encodes CASSQAFVSGNTIYF.

This clonotype was detected many times. V and J are TRBV18 and TRBJ2-1; 9 bases align to TRBD2. This CDR3 is 14 amino acids long. J gave up 8 bases and V 3 bases, and 5 bases lay outside the gene matches. Looked up from germline, CDR1 is KGHSH and CDR2 is LQKENI. The CDR3 nucleotides read TGTGCCAGCTCACCGGGACTAGCTGGGGATGAGCAGTTCTTC. It specifies CASSPGLAGDEQFF.

J is TRBJ1-1 and V is TRBV5-5, with D perhaps TRBD1 (6 bases). This CDR3 is 13 amino acids long. Germline V CDR1 and CDR2: SGHKS, YYEKEE (reference sequence). The V end lost 6 bases, the J end lost 1 base, and 10 bases lay between the germline ends. For the CDR3, the DNA is TGTGCCAGCATCGAACAGGGGAACACTGAAGCTTTCTTT. Its translation: CASIEQGNTEAFF.